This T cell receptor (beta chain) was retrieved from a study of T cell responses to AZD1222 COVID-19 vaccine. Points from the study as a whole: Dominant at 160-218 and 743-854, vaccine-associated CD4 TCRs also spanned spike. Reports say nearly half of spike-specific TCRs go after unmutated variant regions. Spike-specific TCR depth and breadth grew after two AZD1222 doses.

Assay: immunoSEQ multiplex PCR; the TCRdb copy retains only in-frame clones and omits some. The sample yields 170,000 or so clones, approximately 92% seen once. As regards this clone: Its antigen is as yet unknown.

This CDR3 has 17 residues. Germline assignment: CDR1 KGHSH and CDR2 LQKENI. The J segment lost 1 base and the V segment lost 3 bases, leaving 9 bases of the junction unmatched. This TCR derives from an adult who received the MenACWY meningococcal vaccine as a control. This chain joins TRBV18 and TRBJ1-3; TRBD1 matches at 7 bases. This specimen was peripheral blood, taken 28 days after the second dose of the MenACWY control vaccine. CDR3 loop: CASSPEPGGSSGNTIYF. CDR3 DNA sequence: TGTGCCAGCTCACCGGAACCAGGGGGATCTTCTGGAAACACCATATATTTT.